This T cell receptor (beta chain) was identified during a study of shared clonotypes between healthy human individuals. Study-level results: Naive subsets generally exceeded memory subsets in estimated richness. It was expected that sequencing depth would affect clonotype sharing among donors. Clonotypes shared by all four donors outscored non-shared clonotypes in generation probability.

The test was conducted at deep level. Repertoires were generated with immunoSEQ multiplex PCR, while TCRdb's copy carries only in-frame clones and drops some. The top ten hold around 0.13% of the sample, which has some 2 million clones, 85% to 95% seen once. A remark on this clone: The antigen is undetermined.

Germline CDR1 is SGHTA and CDR2 is FQGTGA. The V gene lost 4 bases and the J gene lost 1 base, with 14 bases spanning the gap. This CDR3 is built from 16 residues. The rearrangement links TRBV7-3 to TRBJ2-1; D might be TRBD2 (6 bases). This receptor was obtained from a man aged 18-30 years in good health. The material sequenced was naive CD4+ T cells sorted from blood. Subset described: CD45RA+ positively selected. The CDR3 region is CASSSIGGTSYNEQFF. CDR3 sequence (DNA): TGTGCCAGCAGCTCCATTGGGGGGACTTCCTACAATGAGCAGTTCTTC.